Shown below are 3 T cell receptor beta chains from a single sample sequenced in a study of blood T cells in healthy people across ages. PCR was performed a second time for roughly 6 to 12 cycles using a sample-barcoded 5' primer and a J-beta primer mix. TCRdb fed the 5' RACE reads into MiXCR, producing one record per CDR3 protein. The data contain more than 800,000 distinct CDR3 sequences, roughly 26% of them singletons. What was sequenced was blood. These receptors all stem from a woman older than 75 in good health.

At least ten counts were recorded for this clonotype. The rearrangement links TRBV6-5 to TRBJ1-1; D is perhaps TRBD1 (6 bases). V was cut by 2 bases and J by 0 bases, with 7 bases left in between. Germline assignment: CDR1 MNHEY and CDR2 SVGAGI. The CDR3 consists of 14 residues. CDR3 in amino acids: CASSYGQLNTEAFF. CDR3 DNA: TGTGCCAGCAGTTACGGACAGTTGAACACTGAAGCTTTCTTT.

This clonotype appeared a few times. The J gene is TRBJ2-3, the V gene TRBV20-1; the match to TRBD2 covers 9 bases. The CDR3 totals 14 residues. Trimming at V came to 6 bases and at J to 13 bases, leaving 17 bases not matched to a gene. The V gene's germline CDR1 is DFQATT and CDR2 SNEGSKA (reference sequence). Here the CDR3 reads CSAELSGTSRGEYF. The CDR3 DNA reads as TGCAGTGCCGAACTCTCCGGGACTAGCAGAGGGGAGTATTTT.

Notes on this clonotype: A junction end diverges from the germline sequence, so it may reflect a read error. The rearrangement links TRBV6-5 to TRBJ2-1, with 9 nucleotides matching TRBD2. The germline V gene has CDR1 MNHEY and CDR2 SVGAGI. CDR3 length: 15 amino acids. CDR3 nucleotide sequence: TGTGCCAGCAGATGGCTAGCGGGGCGGCACAATGAGCGGTTCTTC. It encodes CASRWLAGRHNERFF.